Listed here are 24 T cell receptor beta chains from one sample, sequenced in a study of PD-1 blockade in mismatch repair-deficient tumors. No antigen is known for these receptors. Described time point: approximately 10-day in vitro stimulation with candidate neoantigen peptide 6. Using immunoSEQ multiplex PCR, the repertoire was profiled, and TCRdb retains in-frame clones only, with some absent. This table holds roughly 13,000 clones, approximately 90% found once. The input for sequencing was cells cultured in vitro, taken from a patient treated with pembrolizumab. These receptors came from an adult with mismatch repair-deficient cancer.

This chain links TRBV2 with TRBJ2-7; a weak D match, TRBD1 (5 bases). CDR3 length: 13 amino acids. The V gene lost 9 bases and the J gene lost 1 base, with 13 bases spanning the gap. Germline CDR1 reads SNHLY; CDR2 reads FYNNEI. As DNA, the CDR3 is TGTGCCAGTGAAGGAACAGGATCCTACGAGCAGTACTTC. It is translated as CASEGTGSYEQYF.

The rearrangement uses TRBV5-1 and TRBJ2-7; D uncertain. Germline V gene sequence: CDR1 SGHRS, CDR2 YFSETQ. The CDR3 runs to 14 residues. V was cut by 0 bases and J by 6 bases, with 13 bases left in between. CDR3: CASSLEGQRTEQYF. The CDR3 DNA sequence: TGCGCCAGCAGCTTGGAAGGTCAGAGGACCGAGCAGTACTTC.

The chain's CDR3 is CASSLGGLAGGQETQYF. Written as DNA, the CDR3 is TGTGCCAGCAGCTTAGGAGGCCTAGCGGGGGGCCAAGAGACCCAGTACTTC. The chain joins TRBV11-3 to TRBJ2-5; 11 nucleotides agree with TRBD2. Germline V gene lookup returns CDR1 SGHNT and CDR2 YENEEA. V shed 1 base and J 1 base; nucleotides not matched to a gene: 5. The CDR3 is 17 amino acids.

The chain links TRBV5-4 to TRBJ2-7; weak D call: TRBD1 (5 bases). The CDR3 consists of 16 residues. Trimming cost V 1 base and J 2 bases, with 16 bases left between them. The germline V gene has CDR1 SGHNT and CDR2 YYREEE (reference sequence). The CDR3 bases are TGTGCCAGCAGCTTGAGGTTCGGACACGGAGCCTACGAGCAGTACTTC. Amino acids: CASSLRFGHGAYEQYF.

This sequence joins TRBV7-3 and TRBJ2-2; TRBD1 might be the D (5 bases). The CDR3 has 14 amino acids. From germline, CDR1 is SGHTA and CDR2 FQGTGA. Trimming took 5 bases from V and 6 from J, leaving 13 bases between them. This CDR3 reads CASSETVPAGELFF. The CDR3 DNA reads TGTGCCAGCAGCGAGACAGTACCAGCCGGGGAGCTGTTTTTT.

The chain carries TRBV27 and TRBJ2-7; no firm D call. CDR1 and CDR2 (germline): MNHEY, SMNVEV (reference sequence). The CDR3 length is 13 residues. V lost 0 bases and J 4 bases, leaving 7 bases between the germline ends. This CDR3 is CASSLSDEYEQYF. Here the CDR3 DNA reads TGTGCCAGCAGTTTATCGGACGAGTACGAGCAGTACTTC.

CDR3 sequence (DNA): TGTGCCAGCAGCTTAATGGGCTCCGGGACTAGCGGTGAGCAGTTCTTC. Translation: CASSLMGSGTSGEQFF. The V gene is TRBV7-2, the J gene TRBJ2-1; 11 bases line up with TRBD2. Trimming removed 2 bases from V and 9 bases from J; junction bases left unmatched: 9. Germline values: CDR1 SGHTA, CDR2 FQGNSA. The CDR3 sequence is 16 residues long.

J is TRBJ2-1 and V is TRBV5-1, with 10 bases fitting TRBD2. This CDR3 comprises 15 residues. V shed 4 bases, J shed 12 bases, and the junction held 13 bases outside the gene matches. Per the germline V gene, CDR1 is SGHRS and CDR2 is YFSETQ. CDR3 in DNA: TGCGCCAGCAGCCCGGGTGCGCTAGCGGGAGAAAGGCAGTTCTTC. Translated: CASSPGALAGERQFF.

The rearrangement uses TRBV10-1 and TRBJ2-4; 10 bases align to TRBD2. The J segment lost 1 base and the V segment lost 3 bases, leaving 9 bases of the junction unmatched. This CDR3 has 18 residues. Germline V gene lookup returns CDR1 WNHNN and CDR2 SYGVQD (reference sequence). The CDR3 spells CASSEGVSGRSAKNIQYF. CDR3 DNA sequence: TGCGCCAGCAGTGAAGGGGTTAGCGGGAGGTCGGCCAAAAACATTCAGTACTTC.

This clone was seen more than once but under ten times. V gene TRBV7-9 combines with J gene TRBJ1-4; TRBD1 is a possible D gene (5 bases). The CDR3 is made up of 14 amino acids. The V end was cut by 3 bases, the J end by 8 bases, with 13 bases between. Germline lookup yields CDR1 SEHNR and CDR2 FQNEAQ (reference sequence). The CDR3 DNA follows: TGTGCCAGCAGCTTCAGACAGACAGAGGAAAAACTGTTTTTT. Its protein product is CASSFRQTEEKLFF.

The V and J genes are TRBV11-2 and TRBJ2-5; no clear D gene. With 2 bases removed from V and 5 bases from J, the gap between germline ends came to 9 bases. This CDR3 comprises 13 residues. From germline, CDR1 is SGHAT and CDR2 FQNNGV. CDR3 protein: CASSLHFSETQYF. As DNA, the CDR3 is TGTGCCAGCAGCTTACATTTTTCCGAGACCCAGTACTTC.

This clone occurred a few times. This sequence joins TRBV6-5 and TRBJ1-4; D uncertain. V lost 6 bases to trimming and J lost 1 base, with 9 bases between them. The germline V gene encodes CDR1 MNHEY and CDR2 SVGAGI. The CDR3 has 14 residues. CDR3 protein: CASSRTGTNEKLFF. In DNA, the CDR3 is TGTGCCAGCAGCCGCACGGGAACTAATGAAAAACTGTTTTTT.

The chain joins TRBV9 to TRBJ2-2; 9 nucleotides align to TRBD2. The trim removed 3 bases at V and 3 bases at J, leaving 9 bases unmatched. Germline V gene lookup returns CDR1 SGDLS and CDR2 YYNGEE. The CDR3 loop spans 17 amino acids. CDR3 amino acids: CASSATLAGVYTGELFF. The CDR3 nucleotides are TGTGCCAGCAGCGCCACCTTAGCGGGAGTTTACACCGGGGAGCTGTTTTTT.

This clone was picked up a small number of times. This sequence joins TRBV4-1 and TRBJ2-2; 8 nucleotides match TRBD2. The junction had 19 bases not matched to a gene; V was cut back by 1 base and J by 3 bases. The CDR3 is 21 residues long. Germline V gives CDR1 MGHRA, CDR2 YSYEKL. The chain's CDR3 is CASSQVAAGEVVVRYTGELFF. As DNA, the CDR3 is TGCGCCAGCAGCCAAGTTGCAGCGGGAGAAGTTGTTGTTAGGTACACCGGGGAGCTGTTTTTT.

This chain uses TRBV2 with TRBJ1-3; D not resolved. Trimming took 3 bases from V and 0 from J, leaving 9 bases between them. CDR3 length: 15 residues. Germline CDR1 SNHLY, CDR2 FYNNEI. CDR3 nucleotide sequence: TGTGCCAGCAGTGAGGGTAGCTTCTCTGGAAACACCATATATTTT. As protein: CASSEGSFSGNTIYF.

This sequence joins TRBV6-5 and TRBJ2-2; possible D gene TRBD1, 5 bases. The CDR3 has 16 amino acids. Trimming stripped 2 bases from V and 3 bases from J, with 13 bases between. Germline-derived CDR1 and CDR2 are MNHEY and SVGAGI. The CDR3: CASSYTPGSHTGELFF. As DNA, the CDR3 is TGTGCCAGCAGTTACACCCCAGGGTCCCACACCGGGGAGCTGTTTTTT.

A single count supports this clone. V usage is TRBV4-1 and J usage is TRBJ2-7, with 11 nucleotides matching TRBD2. Germline lookup yields CDR1 MGHRA and CDR2 YSYEKL. There are 16 residues in the CDR3. With 6 bases clipped from V and 6 bases from J, the junction kept 13 bases outside the gene matches. The CDR3 region is CASRPIAGGPGREQYF. Written as DNA, the CDR3 is TGCGCCAGCAGACCCATAGCGGGAGGGCCGGGTCGCGAGCAGTACTTC.

The chain carries TRBV7-3 and TRBJ2-6; D call uncertain. CDR1 and CDR2 (germline): SGHTA, FQGTGA. This CDR3 region has 14 residues. V was shortened by 1 base and J by 0 bases, with 1 base between the two germline ends. Here the CDR3 DNA reads TGTGCCAGCAGCTTAAGCTCTGGGGCCAACGTCCTGACTTTC. It codes for CASSLSSGANVLTF. The full variable domain, completed using reference TRBV7-3 and TRBJ2-6, is GAGVSQTPSNKVTEKGKYVELRCDPISGHTALYWYRQSLGQGPEFLIYFQGTGAADDSGLPNDRFFAVRPEGSVSTLKIQRTERGDSAVYLCASSLSSGANVLTFGAGSRLTVL.

The V call is TRBV27, the J call TRBJ1-2, with a weak D call TRBD1 (5 bases). Germline V lookup: CDR1 MNHEY, CDR2 SMNVEV (reference sequence). Trimming cost V 2 bases and J 4 bases, with 11 bases left between them. The CDR3 contains 14 residues. The CDR3 bases are TGTGCCAGCAGTTTAACTACAGGACCCTATGGCTACACCTTC. It is translated as CASSLTTGPYGYTF.

The V and J genes are TRBV27 and TRBJ2-3; TRBD2 is a possible D gene (6 bases). The CDR3 loop spans 16 amino acids. Trimming removed 3 bases from V and 1 base from J, with 14 bases in between. CDR1 MNHEY and CDR2 SMNVEV come from the germline V gene (reference sequence). For the CDR3, the DNA is TGTGCCAGCAGTTTTAGGCGACTAGGAGGCACAGATACGCAGTATTTT. This translates into CASSFRRLGGTDTQYF.

The chain carries TRBV9 and TRBJ2-7; 10 nucleotides agree with TRBD1. V shed 4 bases and J 3 bases; nucleotides not matched to a gene: 4. From germline, CDR1 is SGDLS and CDR2 YYNGEE. This CDR3 comprises 14 residues. CDR3: CASSLRTGGYEQYF. CDR3 coding DNA: TGTGCCAGCAGCTTACGGACAGGGGGCTACGAGCAGTACTTC.

The V gene is TRBV4-1, the J gene TRBJ2-5; TRBD2 matches 8 bases. This CDR3 contains 16 residues. The V gene's germline CDR1 is MGHRA and CDR2 YSYEKL. V lost 4 bases, J lost 3 bases, and 10 bases stayed unmatched. Written as DNA, the CDR3 is TGCGCCAGCAGCCTCCAACCTCCGGGAGGGGAAGAGACCCAGTACTTC. Protein: CASSLQPPGGEETQYF.

The CDR3 region is CASSLPGTGFHGELFF. DNA of the CDR3: TGTGCCAGCAGCTTACCCGGGACAGGGTTTCACGGGGAGCTGTTTTTT. J is TRBJ2-2 and V is TRBV7-6; 9 bases line up with TRBD1. Unmatched junction bases numbered 8, after V lost 2 bases and J lost 7 bases. Germline assignment: CDR1 SGHVS and CDR2 FNYEAQ. The CDR3 runs 16 residues.

V usage is TRBV5-4 and J usage is TRBJ2-3; 8 bases line up with TRBD2. The CDR3 consists of 17 residues. CDR1 is SGHNT and CDR2 is YYREEE in the germline V gene (reference sequence). The V gene end was trimmed by 3 bases and the J gene end by 2 bases; junction bases not matched to a gene: 11. The CDR3 coding sequence is TGTGCCAGCAGCTCGCCCCCTGGGCGGGAGGACACAGATACGCAGTATTTT. This gives the protein CASSSPPGREDTDTQYF.